This TCR beta chain was observed in a study of CD8 T cell repertoires and HIV-1 epitope variants. For the study at large: Epitopes were three Gag families plus Nef HW9 and YT9. 1M T cells were kept uncultured as a baseline.

Turning to this clone: Its antigen is unidentified.

Here immunoSEQ multiplex PCR was the method, and the copy in TCRdb shows in-frame clones only, minus some. The table records 1,000 or so clones, under 70% of them present only once. V lost 8 bases to trimming and J lost 8 bases, with 19 bases between them. The CDR3 is 13 amino acids. Germline V gene data show CDR1 as LNHDA and CDR2 as SQIVND (reference sequence). General study points: Most of the nine antigen-specific clonotypes appeared cross-reactive to autologous or escape variants.

This TCR was recovered from a male donor with HIV. The chain couples TRBV19 to TRBJ2-7; weak D call: TRBD2 (6 bases). Sequencing was performed on cultured CD8+ T cells derived from PBMCs. The CDR3 here is CASALGGSGKQYF. CDR3 in DNA: TGTGCCAGTGCCCTCGGGGGTAGCGGAAAGCAGTACTTC.